Each of the 7 T cell receptor beta chains below was sequenced from the same sample in a study of T cell responses to AZD1222 COVID-19 vaccine (dated by TCRdb to the early 2020s). Taken with the paper, the label for time point translates to: about 28 days (+/-7) after the second vaccine dose. The treatment or condition label on this specimen signifies: meningococcal conjugate vaccine given as trial control. Receptor amplification or capture employed the immunoSEQ multiplex PCR assay. In its TCRdb copy, this immuneACCESS table keeps in-frame sequences only and misses some clones. Where compared with another copy, unresolved V genes explain less than half of these, and the others have no known cause. This sample is represented by 60,000 to 90,000 clones; more than 60% of them were singletons. 27% of the sample rests with the top ten. The sequenced sample was peripheral blood, obtained 28 days after the second dose of the MenACWY control vaccine. The receptors come from an adult who received the MenACWY meningococcal vaccine as a control.

The V gene is TRBV5-1, the J gene TRBJ2-1; D gene unclear. Germline loops: CDR1 SGHRS, CDR2 YFSETQ. This CDR3 has 14 residues. V gave up 4 bases and J gave up 5 bases, with 13 bases separating them. The CDR3 is CASSLTNLDNEQFF. For the CDR3, the DNA is TGCGCCAGCAGCCTGACAAACCTCGACAATGAGCAGTTCTTC. The variable domain in full, with the rest retrieved from reference TRBV5-1 and TRBJ2-1, is KAGVTQTPRYLIKTRGQQVTLSCSPISGHRSVSWYQQTPGQGLQFLFEYFSETQRNKGNFPGRFSGRQFSNSRSEMNVSTLELGDSALYLCASSLTNLDNEQFFGPGTRLTVL.

The table lists this clone with a few counts. CDR3 residues: CASSPGPSSGNTIYF. CDR3 in DNA: TGTGCCAGTAGTCCCGGACCGAGCTCTGGAAACACCATATATTTT. J is TRBJ1-3 and V is TRBV19; D call uncertain. The germline CDR1 and CDR2 sequences are LNHDA and SQIVND (reference sequence). Trimming took 5 bases from V and 0 from J, leaving 11 bases between them. The CDR3 covers 15 residues.

V and J are TRBV6-2 or TRBV6-3 and TRBJ2-5; no clear D gene. The V end was cut by 2 bases, the J end by 6 bases, with 7 bases between. Germline CDR1 is MNHEY and CDR2 is SVGEGT. This CDR3 contains 12 residues. The DNA for the CDR3 is TGTGCCAGCAGTTACCCCCGCCAGACCCAGTACTTC. Translated, it gives CASSYPRQTQYF.

The chain links TRBV20-1 to TRBJ2-5; D is undetermined. Deletions cut 3 bases from V and 4 bases from J, with 6 bases between. Germline CDR1 and CDR2: DFQATT and SNEGSKA (reference sequence). The CDR3 totals 11 residues. CDR3 region: CSARPGETQYF. The CDR3 DNA follows: TGCAGTGCTAGGCCCGGAGAGACCCAGTACTTC.

The chain employs TRBV7-8 and TRBJ1-1; D gene uncertain. Trimming stripped 0 bases from V and 4 bases from J, with 9 bases between. CDR3 length: 14 residues. Germline values: CDR1 SGHVS, CDR2 FQNEAQ. CDR3 sequence: CASSLAGRSTEAFF. CDR3 bases: TGTGCCAGCAGCTTAGCTGGCAGGAGCACTGAAGCTTTCTTT.

This clone appeared once. The rearrangement joins TRBV10-3 to TRBJ2-6; 7 nucleotides agree with TRBD2. V gave up 10 bases and J gave up 2 bases; unmatched junction bases: 8. Per the germline V gene, CDR1 is ENHRY and CDR2 is SYGVKD. The CDR3 runs to 15 residues. CDR3 DNA sequence: TGTGCCACCGCCGGCCGGGAGGCTGGGGCCAACGTCCTGACTTTC. Its translation: CATAGREAGANVLTF.

The chain is built from TRBV7-6 and TRBJ1-4; perhaps TRBD1 as D (5 bases). The germline V and J ends were trimmed by 1 base and 8 bases, with 11 bases remaining between them. The CDR3 extends over 14 amino acids. Germline values: CDR1 SGHVS, CDR2 FNYEAQ. The CDR3: CASSLGGAREKLFF. The CDR3 DNA follows: TGTGCCAGCAGCTTAGGCGGGGCACGGGAAAAACTGTTTTTT.